What follows is one T cell receptor beta chain and its context. The sample belongs to a study of shared clonotypes between healthy human individuals. The data were produced by immunoSEQ multiplex PCR, yet TCRdb's version contains in-frame clones alone and is incomplete. Of 2 million to 2.5 million clones in the sample, roughly 95% were seen once. Germline V CDR1 and CDR2: MNHEY, SMNVEV (reference sequence). V lost 5 bases, J lost 12 bases, and 15 bases stayed unmatched. This CDR3 is 14 amino acids long. The source is a man younger than 35 in good health. This chain joins TRBV27 and TRBJ2-7; the match to TRBD2 covers 8 bases. The specimen was naive CD4+ T cells sorted from blood. As for subset: CD45RA+ positively selected. The CDR3 sequence: CASSRRLTGGPMYF. CDR3 nucleotides: TGTGCCAGCAGTCGCCGACTCACGGGAGGGCCAATGTACTTC.